This T cell receptor (beta chain) was captured by sequencing in a study of blood T cells in healthy people across ages. Study-wide results and limits: In long-lived donors, naive CD4+ cell counts and diversity exceeded those of aged donors. There was a strong correlation between TCR beta diversity and naive T cell percentage. Those diversity estimates obtained from one million T cells were thought to be underestimates.

The CDR3 is 16 residues long. V lost 4 bases and J 8 bases, leaving 21 bases between the germline ends. Alongside a J-beta primer mix, a sample-barcoded 5' primer served in a second PCR lasting about 6 to 11 cycles. There were at least 3 million CDR3-containing paired-end reads obtained from each sample. TCRdb re-called the 5' RACE reads through MiXCR, storing one row per CDR3 protein. The data hold roughly 1,300,000 distinct CDR3 sequences, with approximately 59% observed a single time. On this clonotype itself: The antigen is undetermined.

The chain combines TRBV12-3 or TRBV12-4 with TRBJ2-1; a weak D match, TRBD2 (5 bases). The clonotype comes from a man between 18 and 35 years old in good health. The specimen was blood. The CDR3 DNA sequence: TGTGCCAGCAGTTCCTCCAGGAGGCCCCAATATGATGAGCAGTTCTTC. Translated: CASSSSRRPQYDEQFF.